The T cell receptor (beta chain) under discussion was sequenced for a study of Ad26.COV2.S vaccination and SARS-CoV-2 variants. Study-level findings and limits: Measurement of non-spike TCR breadth gave similar results in vaccine and placebo recipients. The TCR breadth and depth analyses may have produced an underestimate of total T cell responses.

Using immunoSEQ multiplex PCR, the repertoire was profiled, and TCRdb retains in-frame clones only, with some absent. The sample yields approximately 140,000 clones, 70% to 90% seen once. In regard to this clone: Its specificity is not known.

The length of the CDR3 is 14 residues. Germline V gene data show CDR1 as SGHVS and CDR2 as FQNEAQ. Trimming removed 4 bases at V and 6 bases at J, with 13 bases between. The sample here was peripheral blood, taken after recovery from COVID-19. V is TRBV7-8 and J is TRBJ1-5; a possible D gene is TRBD1 (5 bases). The receptor was isolated from a human donor who had recovered from COVID-19. CDR3 residues: CASSSGPTGQPQHF. The DNA for the CDR3 is TGTGCCAGCAGCTCGGGACCAACGGGTCAGCCCCAGCATTTT.